This TCR beta chain was sequenced for a study of Graves' ophthalmopathy and Graves' hyperthyroidism. Study-level points and caveats: Blood also harbored most expanded thyroid clonotypes above 0.001 frequency. Separation of ophthalmopathy from stable hyperthyroidism was achieved by a 13-signature model, at 85% to 90% sensitivity and just over 80% specificity.

CDR3 length equals 14 residues. CDR1 is SNHLY and CDR2 is FYNNEI in the germline V gene. With 7 bases clipped from V and 2 bases from J, the junction kept 8 bases outside the gene matches. RNA transcripts yielded amplified TCR beta CDR3 regions. HTBI primers were employed in first-round RT-PCR, then a second-round multiplex PCR followed. Each CDR3 protein is one row after TCRdb ran MiXCR on the multiplex PCR reads. The sample has 600,000 to 650,000 distinct CDR3 sequences; over 20% are singletons. Other autoimmune diseases, uncontrolled infections, pregnancy and lactation each led to patient exclusion. Many counts were recorded for this clonotype. The antigen remains unidentified.

The chain couples TRBV2 to TRBJ2-7; the match to TRBD2 covers 7 bases. Sequences were obtained from peripheral blood. The sequence was obtained from a young woman with stable Graves' hyperthyroidism. Some clones in this sample may be carry-over from other donors' samples. CDR3 bases: TGTGCCAGCAAAAGCGGGATGGGGCCCTACGAGCAGTACTTC. Residues: CASKSGMGPYEQYF.